The 16 T cell receptor beta chains listed next were all sequenced from one sample in a study of a mutant IDH1 vaccine in newly diagnosed glioma. TCRdb's table, derived via immunoSEQ multiplex PCR, lists solely in-frame clones and lacks some. Of around 40,000 clones in the sample, approximately 86% were seen once. Noted time point: week 47, end of study. Topical imiquimod was applied with each vaccine dose, which held 300 ug of mutant IDH1 20-mer peptide. These receptors have no known antigen. The sample consisted of PBMCs, taken from a glioma patient whose treatment included an IDH1 peptide vaccine. All receptors derive from a man aged 18 to 35 with glioma. Some clones in this sample may be carry-over from other donors' samples.

V and J are TRBV30 and TRBJ2-2; the D call may be TRBD1 or TRBD2 (5 bases each). Between the trimmed V and J ends, which lost 8 bases and 0 bases, there was a span of 13 bases. The V gene's germline CDR1 is GTSNPN and CDR2 SVGIG (reference sequence). The CDR3 extends over 14 amino acids. As DNA, the CDR3 is TGTGCCGGGGGTGGGACCGCGAACACCGGGGAGCTGTTTTTT. Translating gives CAGGGTANTGELFF.

The chain employs TRBV15 and TRBJ2-7; 9 nucleotides align to TRBD1. The CDR3 has 14 amino acids. Germline V gene lookup returns CDR1 LNHNV and CDR2 YYDKDF (reference sequence). After removal of 0 bases from V and 5 bases from J, the junction contained 2 bases not matched to a gene. The DNA for the CDR3 is TGTGCCACCAGCAGAGATCGACAGGGGGACGAGCAGTACTTC. This gives the protein CATSRDRQGDEQYF.

The V and J genes are TRBV5-4 and TRBJ1-1; no clear D. Germline-derived CDR1 and CDR2 are SGHNT and YYREEE (reference sequence). Trimming shortened V by 4 bases and J by 2 bases, and 6 bases separated the two germline ends. The CDR3 runs 12 residues. CDR3 region: CASSRLNTEAFF. CDR3 nucleotide sequence: TGTGCCAGCAGCCGCCTAAACACTGAAGCTTTCTTT.

The J gene is TRBJ1-1, the V gene TRBV6-6; unclear D gene. The germline V gene has CDR1 MNHNY and CDR2 SVGAGI (reference sequence). CDR3 length: 13 amino acids. V was clipped by 2 bases and J by 6 bases, with 10 bases between them. DNA for the CDR3: TGTGCCAGCAGTTACCATCAGGAGGCTGAAGCTTTCTTT. Translating it yields CASSYHQEAEAFF.

In the case of this clone: The junction departs from the called germline gene at one end, perhaps through a read error. CDR3 sequence reads: CASSEQGRNYGYTF. CDR3 DNA: TGCGCCAGCAGTGAGCAGGGAAGGAACTATGGTTACACCTTC. The V call is TRBV10-1, the J call TRBJ1-2; D perhaps matches TRBD1 (5 bases). Germline V gene sequence: CDR1 WNHNN, CDR2 SYGVQD (reference sequence). The CDR3 has 14 amino acids.

This chain links TRBV7-6 with TRBJ1-2; no clear D gene. This CDR3 has 14 amino acids. Germline V lookup: CDR1 SGHVS, CDR2 FNYEAQ. The ends were cut back, 1 base at V and 4 bases at J, with 10 bases in the middle. DNA of the CDR3: TGTGCCAGCAGCTTAGAGGCGGGCCCCTATGGCTACACCTTC. Its translation is CASSLEAGPYGYTF.

Concerning this clone: This sample also contains other DNA sequences that code for the same CDR3. The genes are TRBV6-1 and TRBJ2-7; the D is unclear. Germline CDR1 MNHNS, CDR2 SASEGT. There are 13 residues in the CDR3. Trimming took 3 bases from V and 1 from J, leaving 7 bases between them. The CDR3 is CASSEGPSYEQYF. CDR3 sequence (DNA): TGTGCCAGCAGTGAGGGTCCTTCCTACGAGCAGTACTTC.

This clone was seen only a few times. The CDR3 nucleotides read TGCGCCAGCAGTCTAGTGGGACAGGGGCGCCGAAACTCACCCCTCCACTTT. Protein product: CASSLVGQGRRNSPLHF. The V gene is TRBV10-1, the J gene TRBJ1-6, with TRBD1 matching over 10 bases. Germline values: CDR1 WNHNN, CDR2 SYGVQD (reference sequence). V dropped 5 bases and J dropped 10; count of bases not matched to a gene: 14. The CDR3 extends over 17 amino acids.

In nucleotides, the CDR3 is TGCGCCAGCAGCCCGTTGACAGCGCTTCACAATGAGCAGTTCTTC. Protein sequence: CASSPLTALHNEQFF. The V gene is TRBV4-3, the J gene TRBJ2-1, with D perhaps TRBD1 (5 bases). The CDR3 length is 15 residues. V was cut by 4 bases and J by 5 bases, with 15 bases left in between. Germline V gene sequence: CDR1 LGHNA, CDR2 YSLEER.

The genes are TRBV30 and TRBJ1-3; D remains unclear. The CDR3 has 14 amino acids. The germline V gene has CDR1 GTSNPN and CDR2 SVGIG (reference sequence). Trimming pared 0 bases from V and 0 bases from J, leaving 6 bases between. CDR3 nucleotides: TGTGCCTGGAGTGTCATGTTCTCTGGAAACACCATATATTTT. It specifies CAWSVMFSGNTIYF.

The genes are TRBV7-2 and TRBJ1-5; D not resolved. This CDR3 is 15 amino acids long. Germline CDR1 and CDR2: SGHTA and FQGNSA. The germline V and J ends were trimmed by 0 bases and 5 bases, with 11 bases remaining between them. The CDR3 sequence is CASSLAGQVHQPQHF. CDR3 DNA sequence: TGTGCCAGCAGCTTAGCCGGCCAGGTCCATCAGCCCCAGCATTTT.

This clone was counted a single time. V is TRBV30 and J is TRBJ1-5; tentative D call: TRBD1 (6 bases). Trimming shortened V by 3 bases and J by 1 base, and 10 bases separated the two germline ends. Germline loops: CDR1 GTSNPN, CDR2 SVGIG (reference sequence). The CDR3 sequence is 14 residues long. CDR3 sequence reads: CAWRGGRSNQPQHF. DNA for the CDR3: TGTGCCTGGAGGGGGGGCAGGAGCAATCAGCCCCAGCATTTT.

This clone has more than one count but fewer than ten. J is TRBJ1-1 and V is TRBV30; 8 nucleotides match TRBD1. CDR1 is GTSNPN and CDR2 is SVGIG in the germline V gene (reference sequence). The V segment lost 1 base and the J segment 1 base; nucleotides outside the gene matches: 8. The CDR3 sequence is 16 residues long. CDR3 in amino acids: CAWSALPGTGNTEAFF. For the CDR3, the DNA is TGTGCCTGGAGTGCCCTACCCGGGACAGGGAACACTGAAGCTTTCTTT.

The chain uses TRBV18 and TRBJ2-7, with a possible D match to TRBD1 (6 bases). Trimming took off 1 base at V and 4 bases at J, with 11 bases between the two ends. Germline V CDR1 and CDR2: KGHSH, LQKENI. This CDR3 has 14 amino acids. The CDR3 spells CASSPLWGQYEQYF. The CDR3 nucleotides read TGTGCCAGCTCACCACTTTGGGGACAATACGAGCAGTACTTC.

This clone occurred once. The chain uses TRBV29-1 and TRBJ2-7; no definite D call. The V end lost 2 bases, the J end lost 2 bases, and 16 bases lay between the germline ends. The germline gives CDR1 SQVTM, CDR2 ANQGSEA. CDR3 length equals 15 residues. The CDR3 here is CSVELMKSSTYEQYF. DNA of the CDR3: TGCAGCGTTGAATTGATGAAGTCTTCTACCTACGAGCAGTACTTC.

The V and J genes are TRBV30 and TRBJ2-7; D is undetermined. The CDR3 runs 11 residues. Trimming cost V 4 bases and J 4 bases, with 8 bases left between them. Per the germline V gene, CDR1 is GTSNPN and CDR2 is SVGIG (reference sequence). This CDR3 is CAWKQAYEQYF. Written as DNA, the CDR3 is TGTGCCTGGAAACAAGCTTACGAGCAGTACTTC.